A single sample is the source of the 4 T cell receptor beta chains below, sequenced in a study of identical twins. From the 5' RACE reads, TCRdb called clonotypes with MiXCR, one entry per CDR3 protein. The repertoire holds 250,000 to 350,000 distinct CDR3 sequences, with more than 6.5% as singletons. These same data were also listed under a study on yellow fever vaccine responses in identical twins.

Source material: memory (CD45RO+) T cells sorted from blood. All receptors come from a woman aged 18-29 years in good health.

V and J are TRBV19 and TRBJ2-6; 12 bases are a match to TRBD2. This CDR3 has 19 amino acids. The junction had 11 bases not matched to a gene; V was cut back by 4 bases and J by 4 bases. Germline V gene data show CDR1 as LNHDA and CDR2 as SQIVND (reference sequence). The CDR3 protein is CASSNGLAGTSAGANVLTF. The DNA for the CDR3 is TGTGCCAGTAGTAACGGACTAGCGGGAACCTCGGCCGGGGCCAACGTCCTGACTTTC.

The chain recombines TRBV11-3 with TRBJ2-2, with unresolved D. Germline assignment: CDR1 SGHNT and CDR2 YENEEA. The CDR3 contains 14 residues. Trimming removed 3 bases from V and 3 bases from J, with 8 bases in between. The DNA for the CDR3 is TGTGCCAGCAGCTTCAGGCCCGACACCGGGGAGCTGTTTTTT. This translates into CASSFRPDTGELFF.

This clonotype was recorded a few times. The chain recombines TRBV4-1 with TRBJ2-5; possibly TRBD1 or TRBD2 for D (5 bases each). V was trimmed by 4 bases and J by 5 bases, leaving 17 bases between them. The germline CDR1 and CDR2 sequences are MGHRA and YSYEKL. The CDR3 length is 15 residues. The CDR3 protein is CASSPSGASLETQYF. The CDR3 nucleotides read TGCGCCAGCAGCCCCTCTGGGGCTAGCTTGGAGACCCAGTACTTC.

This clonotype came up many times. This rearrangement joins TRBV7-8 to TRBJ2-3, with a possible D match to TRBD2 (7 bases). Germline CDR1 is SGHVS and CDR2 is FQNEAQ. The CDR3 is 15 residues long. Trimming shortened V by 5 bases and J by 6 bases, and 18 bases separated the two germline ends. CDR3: CASSKGGPGGDTQYF. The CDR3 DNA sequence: TGTGCCAGCAGCAAAGGGGGACCGGGGGGCGATACGCAGTATTTT.